This passage covers 25 T cell receptor beta chains from one sample sequenced in a study of T cells in tumors after PD-1 blockade. Profiling relied on immunoSEQ multiplex PCR, and the TCRdb table lists in-frame clones only, not all of them. The table shows roughly 49,000 clones, with roughly 80% occurring only once. This specimen consisted of PBMCs, obtained before anti-PD-1 treatment. The origin of the receptors is a human donor with basal cell carcinoma.

The gene calls are TRBV27 and TRBJ2-6; the D gene is possibly TRBD2 (6 bases). V was pared by 3 bases and J by 0 bases, with 9 bases between. The V gene's germline CDR1 is MNHEY and CDR2 SMNVEV (reference sequence). This CDR3 region has 16 residues. The CDR3 loop reads CASSLRGYSGANVLTF. The CDR3 DNA sequence: TGTGCCAGCAGTTTGCGGGGTTACTCTGGGGCCAACGTCCTGACTTTC. The full variable domain, completed using reference TRBV27 and TRBJ2-6, is EAQVTQNPRYLITVTGKKLTVTCSQNMNHEYMSWYRQDPGLGLRQIYYSMNVEVTDKGDVPEGYKVSRKEKRNFPLILESPSPNQTSLYFCASSLRGYSGANVLTFGAGSRLTVL.

The rearrangement uses TRBV6-5 and TRBJ1-1; unclear D gene. The germline CDR1 and CDR2 sequences are MNHEY and SVGAGI. The CDR3 contains 13 residues. V was trimmed by 5 bases and J by 6 bases, leaving 13 bases between them. The CDR3 coding sequence is TGTGCCAGCAGTCTGGACTCTAACGCTGAAGCTTTCTTT. Encoded protein: CASSLDSNAEAFF.

The chain employs TRBV18 and TRBJ2-1; D gene ambiguous. The CDR3 is 14 amino acids. V dropped 3 bases and J dropped 10 bases, with 16 bases sitting between them. CDR1 is KGHSH and CDR2 is LQKENI in the germline V gene. CDR3 coding DNA: TGTGCCAGCTCACCCGTTTTCGAAACGGCAGAGCAGTTCTTC. This translates into CASSPVFETAEQFF.

The rearrangement uses TRBV5-1 and TRBJ2-1; 10 nucleotides match TRBD2. CDR3 length: 18 residues. The V gene end was trimmed by 1 base and the J gene end by 7 bases; junction bases not matched to a gene: 14. CDR1 is SGHRS, CDR2 YFSETQ, per germline. CDR3 protein: CASSLLIGERGGLNEQFF. The CDR3 nucleotides are TGCGCCAGCAGCTTGTTAATTGGAGAGCGGGGGGGCCTAAATGAGCAGTTCTTC.

The chain employs TRBV7-2 and TRBJ1-4; 8 nucleotides line up with TRBD1. The CDR3 consists of 15 residues. Germline trimming cut 2 bases from V and 7 bases from J; bases unmatched to any gene: 6. CDR1 is SGHTA and CDR2 is FQGNSA in the germline V gene. CDR3 DNA sequence: TGTGCCAGCAGCTTAACAGGGGGGGCGGGTGAAAAACTGTTTTTT. Translation: CASSLTGGAGEKLFF.

This clone was seen more than once but under ten times. This chain connects TRBV19 to TRBJ2-7; perhaps D is TRBD1 or TRBD2 (6 bases each). This CDR3 is 15 amino acids long. The V end was cut by 2 bases, the J end by 2 bases, with 13 bases between. CDR1 and CDR2 from the germline V gene are LNHDA and SQIVND (reference sequence). CDR3 DNA: TGTGCCAGTAGTATAAGAGGGGGGTCAGCCTACGAGCAGTACTTC. Its protein product is CASSIRGGSAYEQYF. Drawing the rest from reference TRBV19 and TRBJ2-7, the complete variable domain is DGGITQSPKYLFRKEGQNVTLSCEQNLNHDAMYWYRQDPGQGLRLIYYSQIVNDFQKGDIAEGYSVSREKKESFPLTVTSAQKNPTAFYLCASSIRGGSAYEQYFGPGTRLTVT.

CDR3 DNA sequence: TGCGCCAGCAGCTTGCAGGTGGGAAACATTCAGTACTTC. Its protein product is CASSLQVGNIQYF. This chain connects TRBV5-1 to TRBJ2-4, with no clear D. This CDR3 is built from 13 residues. Germline lookup yields CDR1 SGHRS and CDR2 YFSETQ. The ends were cut back, 1 base at V and 6 bases at J, with 8 bases in the middle.

This rearrangement joins TRBV27 to TRBJ2-7; 8 bases agree with TRBD1. The CDR3 is made up of 16 amino acids. The V gene end was trimmed by 6 bases and the J gene end by 2 bases; junction bases not matched to a gene: 12. Germline CDR1 and CDR2: MNHEY and SMNVEV (reference sequence). In DNA form, the CDR3 reads TGTGCCAGCAGCCGAGTGATGACAGGGGTTACCTACGAGCAGTACTTC. Its protein product is CASSRVMTGVTYEQYF.

The V and J genes are TRBV18 and TRBJ1-1, with a weak D call TRBD1 (6 bases). The CDR3 has 14 residues. The germline gives CDR1 KGHSH, CDR2 LQKENI. V lost 2 bases, J lost 2 bases, and 9 bases lay in between. The CDR3 loop reads CASSPGQTNTEAFF. In DNA, the CDR3 is TGTGCCAGCTCACCAGGACAGACTAACACTGAAGCTTTCTTT.

The chain employs TRBV5-4 and TRBJ1-2; D is perhaps TRBD1 (5 bases). V was clipped by 2 bases and J by 8 bases, with 19 bases between them. CDR1 and CDR2 (germline): SGHNT, YYREEE (reference sequence). This CDR3 has 15 residues. The chain's CDR3 is CASSFNTPGGKGYTF. Written as DNA, the CDR3 is TGTGCCAGCAGCTTTAACACGCCGGGGGGGAAGGGCTACACCTTC.

The chain combines TRBV4-2 with TRBJ2-3; 15 bases agree with TRBD2. The J segment lost 3 bases and the V segment lost 4 bases, leaving 8 bases of the junction unmatched. Per germline, CDR1 LGHNA and CDR2 YNFKEQ. The CDR3 has 18 residues. The CDR3 loop is CASSPGLAGGPGTDTQYF. CDR3 DNA sequence: TGTGCCAGCAGCCCGGGACTAGCGGGGGGTCCCGGGACAGATACGCAGTATTTT.

V and J are TRBV6-5 and TRBJ2-1; no clear D. Trimming stripped 4 bases from V and 0 bases from J, with 10 bases between. Germline V gene sequence: CDR1 MNHEY, CDR2 SVGAGI. This CDR3 spans 15 amino acids. The CDR3 region is CASSFSISSYNEQFF. CDR3 sequence (DNA): TGTGCCAGCAGTTTCAGTATCAGCTCCTACAATGAGCAGTTCTTC.

The rearrangement uses TRBV3-1 (or the pseudogene TRBV3-2) and TRBJ2-7, with D hard to call. This CDR3 comprises 12 residues. Deletions cut 4 bases from V and 6 bases from J, with 10 bases between. Germline assignment: CDR1 LGHDT and CDR2 YNNKEL (reference sequence). The CDR3 is CASSRSRFEQYF. Written as DNA, the CDR3 is TGTGCCAGCAGCCGTTCAAGGTTCGAGCAGTACTTC.

The chain combines TRBV4-1 with TRBJ1-1; 7 bases are a match to TRBD1. The ends lost 1 base at V and 2 bases at J; junction bases unmatched: 4. The CDR3 totals 15 residues. Per germline, CDR1 MGHRA and CDR2 YSYEKL. This chain's CDR3 is CASSQADRDNTEAFF. As DNA, the CDR3 is TGCGCCAGCAGCCAAGCTGACAGGGACAACACTGAAGCTTTCTTT.

This clone was detected a few times. This chain links TRBV18 with TRBJ2-4; TRBD2 matches 7 bases. CDR3 length: 15 residues. V lost 2 bases to trimming and J lost 4 bases; unmatched junction nucleotides: 5. Looked up from germline, CDR1 is KGHSH and CDR2 is LQKENI. CDR3 nucleotide sequence: TGTGCCAGCTCACCAGGACTAGGGGATAAAAACATTCAGTACTTC. Protein: CASSPGLGDKNIQYF. Together with reference TRBV18 and TRBJ2-4, the CDR3 gives the full variable domain: NAGVMQNPRHLVRRRGQEARLRCSPMKGHSHVYWYRQLPEEGLKFMVYLQKENIIDESGMPKERFSAEFPKEGPSILRIQQVVRGDSAAYFCASSPGLGDKNIQYFGAGTRLSVL.

The chain is built from TRBV7-9 and TRBJ2-7; D gene unclear. Per germline, CDR1 SEHNR and CDR2 FQNEAQ (reference sequence). This CDR3 region has 12 residues. With 0 bases removed from V and 5 bases from J, the gap between germline ends came to 5 bases. The CDR3 nucleotides read TGTGCCAGCAGCTTAGCGTACGACGAGCAGTACTTC. It is translated as CASSLAYDEQYF. Using reference TRBV7-9 and TRBJ2-7 for the parts outside the CDR3, the full variable domain is DTGVSQNPRHKITKRGQNVTFRCDPISEHNRLYWYRQTLGQGPEFLTYFQNEAQLEKSRLLSDRFSAERPKGSFSTLEIQRTEQGDSAMYLCASSLAYDEQYFGPGTRLTVT.

The chain employs TRBV21-1 and TRBJ1-5. TRBV21-1 is shown as a pseudogene. There are 15 residues in the CDR3. The CDR3 nucleotides are TGTGCCAGCTCCAAAGAGGAGGGCGTCAATCAGCCCCAGCATTTT. Its translation is CASSKEEGVNQPQHF.

The V and J genes are TRBV4-1 and TRBJ1-2; 8 positions agree with TRBD1. The CDR3 runs 15 residues. Looked up from germline, CDR1 is MGHRA and CDR2 is YSYEKL. J was trimmed by 1 base and V by 3 bases; bases with no gene match: 4. The CDR3 loop reads CASSHAGTGNYGYTF. CDR3 DNA sequence: TGCGCCAGCAGCCATGCCGGGACAGGTAACTATGGCTACACCTTC.

This clone appeared once. This chain links TRBV3-1 (or the pseudogene TRBV3-2) with TRBJ2-3; D is undetermined. This CDR3 contains 15 residues. Germline-derived CDR1 and CDR2 are LGHDT and YNNKEL (reference sequence). V was shortened by 1 base and J by 1 base, with 9 bases between the two germline ends. CDR3 bases: TGTGCCAGCAGCCAAGGAGGTGGCGGCACAGATACGCAGTATTTT. Protein sequence: CASSQGGGGTDTQYF.

The CDR3 sequence: CASSSQGYGYTF. The CDR3 nucleotides read TGTGCCAGCAGTTCACAGGGCTATGGCTACACCTTC. The chain links TRBV28 to TRBJ1-2; D is perhaps TRBD1 (6 bases). The germline V gene has CDR1 MDHEN and CDR2 SYDVKM. This CDR3 contains 12 residues. With 4 bases removed from V and 4 bases from J, the gap between germline ends came to 7 bases.

This chain uses TRBV5-1 with TRBJ2-2; 15 bases line up with TRBD2. This CDR3 has 19 residues. Germline V gene data show CDR1 as SGHRS and CDR2 as YFSETQ. Trimming took 4 bases from V and 0 from J; bases not matched to a gene: 7. The CDR3 protein is CASSQSGLAGGTNTGELFF. The CDR3 DNA sequence: TGCGCCAGCAGCCAGTCGGGACTAGCGGGGGGCACGAACACCGGGGAGCTGTTTTTT.

The chain employs TRBV11-3 and TRBJ2-1, with D maybe TRBD1 (5 bases). The germline CDR1 and CDR2 sequences are SGHNT and YENEEA. The CDR3 is 16 amino acids. V shed 5 bases and J shed 2 bases, with 16 bases lying between them. The CDR3 spells CASSRSGRDAYNEQFF. CDR3 nucleotides: TGTGCCAGCAGCCGATCAGGCAGGGATGCCTACAATGAGCAGTTCTTC. The whole variable domain, filled in from reference TRBV11-3 and TRBJ2-1, reads EAGVVQSPRYKIIEKKQPVAFWCNPISGHNTLYWYLQNLGQGPELLIRYENEEAVDDSQLPKDRFSAERLKGVDSTLKIQPAELGDSAVYLCASSRSGRDAYNEQFFGPGTRLTVL.

This clone is medium-sized within its sample. V is TRBV4-1 and J is TRBJ1-1; D is ambiguous. Germline V gene sequence: CDR1 MGHRA, CDR2 YSYEKL. The CDR3 totals 16 residues. The ends were cut back, 1 base at V and 1 base at J, with 13 bases in the middle. This CDR3 reads CASSQAGIGKNTEAFF. In nucleotides, the CDR3 is TGCGCCAGCAGCCAAGCGGGGATAGGGAAGAACACTGAAGCTTTCTTT.

In this sample, this clone turned up a few times. The J gene is TRBJ2-1, the V gene TRBV28; D is perhaps TRBD1 or TRBD2 (5 bases each). Deletions cut 3 bases from V and 3 bases from J, with 15 bases between. Per the germline V gene, CDR1 is MDHEN and CDR2 is SYDVKM. This CDR3 is built from 16 residues. CDR3 in DNA: TGTGCCAGCAGTTTTCGGGACGTATGGAACTACAATGAGCAGTTCTTC. It codes for CASSFRDVWNYNEQFF.

This clone was detected only a few times. The V and J genes are TRBV27 and TRBJ2-7; D assignment may be TRBD1 or TRBD2 (5 bases each). Germline V gives CDR1 MNHEY, CDR2 SMNVEV (reference sequence). Trimming removed 7 bases from V and 1 base from J, with 20 bases in between. The CDR3 runs 16 residues. CDR3 DNA: TGTGCCAGCAATCTCGGTGTCCGGGACGGTTCCTACGAGCAGTACTTC. It is translated as CASNLGVRDGSYEQYF.